This is a list of T cell receptor beta chains from one sample in a study of T cell responses to AZD1222 COVID-19 vaccine. The protocol was immunoSEQ multiplex PCR, while the TCRdb copy is restricted to in-frame clones and leaves out a portion. The repertoire has some 190,000 clones, 80% to 95% of them found once; the top ten carry approximately 1.8%. Sequences were derived from peripheral blood, sampled 28 days after the second AZD1222 dose. The receptors shown here come from an adult who received the AZD1222 COVID-19 vaccine. Each CDR3 is given with its conserved first and last residue. The D gene is left open where the match is weak. The size entry is marked missing in some rows and otherwise reads once, few, many or a size class.

len: 17
v_gene: TRBV4-1
j_gene: TRBJ2-1
abundance: .
d_gene: TRBD2
CDR3nt: TGCGCCAGCAGCCATCCCGGACTAGCGGGTAACTACAATGAGCAGTTCTTC
CDR3aa: CASSHPGLAGNYNEQFF

len: 13
v_gene: TRBV3-1/TRBV3-2
j_gene: TRBJ1-4
abundance: .
d_gene: .
CDR3nt: TGTGCCAGCAGCCCTTGGGGCGAGGAAAAACTGTTTTTT
CDR3aa: CASSPWGEEKLFF

len: 15
v_gene: TRBV18
j_gene: TRBJ1-1
abundance: .
d_gene: TRBD1
CDR3nt: TGTGCCAGCTCACCCTACACCGACAGGGATACTGAAGCTTTCTTT
CDR3aa: CASSPYTDRDTEAFF

len: 12
v_gene: TRBV12-3/TRBV12-4
j_gene: TRBJ1-2
abundance: .
d_gene: .
CDR3nt: TGTGCCAGCAGCGGGGGTAACTATGGCTACACCTTC
CDR3aa: CASSGGNYGYTF

len: 10
v_gene: TRBV30
j_gene: TRBJ2-5
abundance: .
d_gene: .
CDR3nt: TGTGCTGGTGGAGCAGAGACCCAGTACTTC
CDR3aa: CAGGAETQYF

len: 14
v_gene: TRBV6-5
j_gene: TRBJ1-2
abundance: .
d_gene: .
CDR3nt: TGTGCCAGCAGCTCACGGGTCCTTAACTATGGCTACACCTTC
CDR3aa: CASSSRVLNYGYTF

len: 14
v_gene: TRBV28
j_gene: TRBJ1-6
abundance: .
d_gene: .
CDR3nt: TGTGCCAGCCAACGGACCTCCTATAATTCACCCCTCCACTTT
CDR3aa: CASQRTSYNSPLHF

len: 14
v_gene: TRBV29-1
j_gene: TRBJ2-1
abundance: .
d_gene: TRBD1
CDR3nt: TGCAGCGTATTCCGGGACAGGGGGCGCGATGAGCAGTTCTTC
CDR3aa: CSVFRDRGRDEQFF

len: 13
v_gene: TRBV5-1
j_gene: TRBJ1-1
abundance: once
d_gene: .
CDR3nt: TGCGCCAGCAGCTTAGGGCCGGGGAGTGAAGCTTTCTTT
CDR3aa: CASSLGPGSEAFF

len: 14
v_gene: TRBV4-3
j_gene: TRBJ1-5
abundance: once
d_gene: .
CDR3nt: TGCGCCAGCAGCCAAAATGAGGGAGATCAGCCCCAGCATTTT
CDR3aa: CASSQNEGDQPQHF

len: 14
v_gene: TRBV27
j_gene: TRBJ1-4
abundance: once
d_gene: .
CDR3nt: TGTGCCAGCAGTTTCTCCCGAGGGGGTGAAAAACTGTTTTTT
CDR3aa: CASSFSRGGEKLFF

len: 12
v_gene: TRBV6-5
j_gene: TRBJ2-7
abundance: .
d_gene: .
CDR3nt: TGTGCCAGCAGCCCCTCGGCAAACGAGCAGTACTTC
CDR3aa: CASSPSANEQYF

len: 18
v_gene: TRBV19
j_gene: TRBJ1-6
abundance: once
d_gene: .
CDR3nt: TGTGCCAGTAGAAGGCCCGCGGACAGCAGCTCCTATAATTCACCCCTCCACTTT
CDR3aa: CASRRPADSSSYNSPLHF

len: 11
v_gene: TRBV23-1
j_gene: TRBJ1-2
abundance: .
d_gene: TRBD1
CDR3nt: TGCGCCAGCAGGGGACAGTCTGGCTACACCTTC
CDR3aa: CASRGQSGYTF

len: 13
v_gene: TRBV3-1/TRBV3-2
j_gene: TRBJ2-5
abundance: .
d_gene: .
CDR3nt: TGTGCCAGCAGACTACAGGGACAAGAGACCCAGTACTTC
CDR3aa: CASRLQGQETQYF

len: 13
v_gene: TRBV6-2/TRBV6-3
j_gene: TRBJ2-5
abundance: .
d_gene: TRBD2
CDR3nt: TGTGCCAGCAGTTGGAGCGGGGTCGAGACCCAGTACTTC
CDR3aa: CASSWSGVETQYF

len: 14
v_gene: TRBV27
j_gene: TRBJ2-7
abundance: .
d_gene: .
CDR3nt: TGTGCCAGCAGTTTATCAGCAAACCCCTCCGAGCAGTACTTC
CDR3aa: CASSLSANPSEQYF

len: 14
v_gene: TRBV6-5
j_gene: TRBJ1-1
abundance: .
d_gene: .
CDR3nt: TGTGCCAGCAAAAAAGATCAGGGAGTGTCTGAAGCTTTCTTT
CDR3aa: CASKKDQGVSEAFF

len: 15
v_gene: TRBV9
j_gene: TRBJ1-2
abundance: .
d_gene: .
CDR3nt: TGTGCCAGCAGCCCATGGGTCGGGGTACACTATGGCTACACCTTC
CDR3aa: CASSPWVGVHYGYTF

len: 14
v_gene: TRBV2
j_gene: TRBJ1-6
abundance: .
d_gene: TRBD1
CDR3nt: TGTGCCAGCACCGTCGGGACAGGAGGGTCACCCCTCCACTTT
CDR3aa: CASTVGTGGSPLHF

len: 15
v_gene: TRBV5-1
j_gene: TRBJ2-1
abundance: once
d_gene: TRBD2
CDR3nt: TGCGCCAGCAGCTTGATACTAGCGGGAAGCGGTGAGCAGTTCTTC
CDR3aa: CASSLILAGSGEQFF

len: 13
v_gene: TRBV9
j_gene: TRBJ1-2
abundance: .
d_gene: .
CDR3nt: TGTGCCAGCAGCGACAGGGCTAACTATGGCTACACCTTC
CDR3aa: CASSDRANYGYTF

len: 15
v_gene: TRBV5-6
j_gene: TRBJ1-1
abundance: .
d_gene: .
CDR3nt: TGTGCCAGCAGCTTGGCCGGCAGGGTGAACACTGAAGCTTTCTTT
CDR3aa: CASSLAGRVNTEAFF

len: 14
v_gene: TRBV29-1
j_gene: TRBJ1-1
abundance: .
d_gene: TRBD1
CDR3nt: TGCAGCGTTGAAGTCGACAGGGGAAGCACTGAAGCTTTCTTT
CDR3aa: CSVEVDRGSTEAFF

len: 14
v_gene: TRBV19
j_gene: TRBJ1-5
abundance: .
d_gene: .
CDR3nt: TGTGCCAGTAGCCTAAGTGGGAGCAATCAGCCCCAGCATTTT
CDR3aa: CASSLSGSNQPQHF

len: 16
v_gene: TRBV11-3
j_gene: TRBJ2-5
abundance: .
d_gene: TRBD2
CDR3nt: TGTGCCAGCAGCCCTGGACTAGCGGGGGGCGGGGAGACCCAGTACTTC
CDR3aa: CASSPGLAGGGETQYF

len: 19
v_gene: TRBV4-3
j_gene: TRBJ2-3
abundance: .
d_gene: TRBD2
CDR3nt: TGCGCCAGCAGCCAAGAGACCATTTTCCGTAGCGGGGGGACAGATACGCAGTATTTT
CDR3aa: CASSQETIFRSGGTDTQYF

len: 17
v_gene: TRBV19
j_gene: TRBJ2-6
abundance: once
d_gene: TRBD1
CDR3nt: TGTGCCAGTAGTTGGGACAGGGGGGGAACTGGGGCCAACGTCCTGACTTTC
CDR3aa: CASSWDRGGTGANVLTF

len: 13
v_gene: TRBV27
j_gene: TRBJ1-2
abundance: once
d_gene: .
CDR3nt: TGTGCCAGCAGTGGCCAGACCGACTATGGCTACACCTTC
CDR3aa: CASSGQTDYGYTF

len: 14
v_gene: TRBV27
j_gene: TRBJ2-7
abundance: .
d_gene: .
CDR3nt: TGTGCCAGCAGTTTGTTCGGGAGCACCTACGAGCAGTACTTC
CDR3aa: CASSLFGSTYEQYF

len: 14
v_gene: TRBV7-9
j_gene: TRBJ1-2
abundance: .
d_gene: .
CDR3nt: TGTGCCAGCAGCTTAGCGGGGGAATACTATGGCTACACCTTC
CDR3aa: CASSLAGEYYGYTF

len: 14
v_gene: TRBV3-1/TRBV3-2
j_gene: TRBJ2-7
abundance: .
d_gene: .
CDR3nt: TGTGCCAGCAGACCGACAATTGCCTCCTACGAGCAGTACTTC
CDR3aa: CASRPTIASYEQYF